This T cell receptor (beta chain) was sequenced in a study of cytomegalovirus exposure and HLA in healthy donors. Primers included in the PCR were 60 Vbeta and 13 Jbeta primers. Produced via immunoSEQ multiplex PCR; TCRdb's table is partial and in-frame only. This table has approximately 150,000 clones, roughly 79% appearing once. V was shortened by 11 bases and J by 3 bases, with 16 bases between the two germline ends. The CDR3 is 14 residues long. Germline V gives CDR1 WSHSY, CDR2 SAAADI. The clonotype was recovered from a man aged 40-50 years in good health and CMV-seropositive. Sample: PBMCs. V is TRBV10-2 and J is TRBJ2-2; D might be TRBD2 (5 bases). The CDR3 sequence is CAGSSRPDTGELFF. In nucleotides, the CDR3 is TGCGCCGGATCTAGCAGGCCAGACACCGGGGAGCTGTTTTTT.